This TCR beta chain was found in a study of Ad26.COV2.S vaccination and SARS-CoV-2 variants. Study-wide context: Donor joined the COV1001 Ad26.COV2.S trial arm. The vaccine Ad26.COV2.S was put into the muscle once, or twice with 56 days between.

Germline CDR1 reads LGHNA; CDR2 reads YSLEER. The CDR3 spans 14 residues. After removal of 0 bases from V and 6 bases from J, the junction contained 1 base not matched to a gene. The study's findings and limits: Reports say spike-specific CD8+ and CD4+ T cell responses covered substantial breadth after vaccination.

Stated treatment: about 20 received Ad26.COV2.S at low or high dose, single or two shots; several received placebo; per-sample allocation not given. The samples were gathered on day 63 after the first injection of vaccine or placebo. What was given as vaccine was an Ad26 vector encoding Wuhan-strain SARS-CoV-2 spike. The protocol was immunoSEQ multiplex PCR, while the TCRdb copy is restricted to in-frame clones and leaves out a portion. The data hold approximately 460,000 clones, with roughly nine tenths observed a single time. Worth noting for this clone: Its specificity is unknown.

The sequence came from a person aged 18 to 65 who received the Ad26.COV2.S COVID-19 vaccine or a placebo. The V and J genes are TRBV4-3 and TRBJ2-2, with 7 bases that match TRBD2. The sample here was peripheral blood, taken in a trial of Ad26.COV2.S vaccine versus placebo. CDR3 nucleotides: TGCGCCAGCAGCCAAGAGGGGGGGGCCGGGGAGCTGTTTTTT. Its protein product is CASSQEGGAGELFF.